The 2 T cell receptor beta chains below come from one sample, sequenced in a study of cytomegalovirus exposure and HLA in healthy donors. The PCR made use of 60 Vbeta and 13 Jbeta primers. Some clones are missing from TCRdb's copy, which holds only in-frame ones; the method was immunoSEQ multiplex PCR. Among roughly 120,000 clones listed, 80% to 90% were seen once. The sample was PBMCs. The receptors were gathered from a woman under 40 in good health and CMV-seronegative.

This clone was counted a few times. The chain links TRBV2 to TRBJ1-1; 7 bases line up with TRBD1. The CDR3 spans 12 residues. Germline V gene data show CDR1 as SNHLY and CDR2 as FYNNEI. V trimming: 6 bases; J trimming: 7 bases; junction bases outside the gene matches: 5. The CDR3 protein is CASRSQGYEAFF. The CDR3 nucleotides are TGTGCCAGCAGGTCACAGGGGTATGAAGCTTTCTTT.

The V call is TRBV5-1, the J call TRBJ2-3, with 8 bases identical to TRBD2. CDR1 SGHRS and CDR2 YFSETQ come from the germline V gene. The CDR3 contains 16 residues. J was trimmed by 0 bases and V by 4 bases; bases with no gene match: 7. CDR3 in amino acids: CASSPGSGSSTDTQYF. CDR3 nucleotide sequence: TGCGCCAGCAGCCCCGGGAGCGGGAGTAGCACAGATACGCAGTATTTT.